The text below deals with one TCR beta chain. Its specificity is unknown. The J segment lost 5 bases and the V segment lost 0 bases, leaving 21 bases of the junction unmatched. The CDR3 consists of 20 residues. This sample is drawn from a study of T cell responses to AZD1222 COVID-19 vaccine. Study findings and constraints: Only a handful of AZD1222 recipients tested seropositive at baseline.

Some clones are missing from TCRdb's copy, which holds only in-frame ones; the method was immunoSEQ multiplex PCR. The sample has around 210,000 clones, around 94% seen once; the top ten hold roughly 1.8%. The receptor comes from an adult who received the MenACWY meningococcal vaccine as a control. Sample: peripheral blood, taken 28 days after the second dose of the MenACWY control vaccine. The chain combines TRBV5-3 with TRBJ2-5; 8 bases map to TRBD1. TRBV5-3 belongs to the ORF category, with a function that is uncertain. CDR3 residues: CARSLAPNFRAGGELETQYF. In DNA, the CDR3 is TGTGCCAGAAGCTTGGCCCCCAATTTTAGGGCAGGGGGCGAATTGGAGACCCAGTACTTC.